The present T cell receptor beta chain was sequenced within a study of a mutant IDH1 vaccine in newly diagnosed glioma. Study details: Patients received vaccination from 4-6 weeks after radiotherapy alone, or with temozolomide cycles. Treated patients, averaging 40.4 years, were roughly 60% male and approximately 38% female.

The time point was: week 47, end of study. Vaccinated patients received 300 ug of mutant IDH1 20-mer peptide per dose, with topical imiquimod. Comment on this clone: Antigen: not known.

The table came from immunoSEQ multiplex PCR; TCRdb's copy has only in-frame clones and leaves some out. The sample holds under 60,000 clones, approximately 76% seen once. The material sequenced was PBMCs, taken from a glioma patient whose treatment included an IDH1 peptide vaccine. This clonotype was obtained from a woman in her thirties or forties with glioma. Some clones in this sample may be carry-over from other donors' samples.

The DNA for the CDR3 is TGTGCCAGCATCATGGATGGGTTTCGGGACAGGGGAATCGATGAGCAGTTCTTC. Protein product: CASIMDGFRDRGIDEQFF. V usage is TRBV7-9 and J usage is TRBJ2-1; 10 bases fit TRBD1. Germline V CDR1 and CDR2: SEHNR, FQNEAQ (reference sequence). Trimming at V came to 7 bases and at J to 8 bases, leaving 20 bases not matched to a gene. This CDR3 is built from 18 residues.